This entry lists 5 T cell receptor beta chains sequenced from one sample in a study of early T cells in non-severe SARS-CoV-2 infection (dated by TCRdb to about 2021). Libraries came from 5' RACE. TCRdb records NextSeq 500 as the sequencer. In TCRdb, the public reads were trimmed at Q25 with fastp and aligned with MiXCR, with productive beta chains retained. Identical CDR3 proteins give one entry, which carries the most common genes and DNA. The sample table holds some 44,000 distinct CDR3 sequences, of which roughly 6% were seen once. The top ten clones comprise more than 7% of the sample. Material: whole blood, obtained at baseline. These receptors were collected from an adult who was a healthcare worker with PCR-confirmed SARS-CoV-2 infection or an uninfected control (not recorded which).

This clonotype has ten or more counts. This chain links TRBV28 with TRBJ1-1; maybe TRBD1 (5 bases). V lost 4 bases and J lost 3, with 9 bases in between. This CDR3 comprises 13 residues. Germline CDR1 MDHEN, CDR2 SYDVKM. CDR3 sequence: CASSSDSYTEAFF. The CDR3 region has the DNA TGTGCCAGCAGTTCAGACAGCTACACTGAAGCTTTCTTT.

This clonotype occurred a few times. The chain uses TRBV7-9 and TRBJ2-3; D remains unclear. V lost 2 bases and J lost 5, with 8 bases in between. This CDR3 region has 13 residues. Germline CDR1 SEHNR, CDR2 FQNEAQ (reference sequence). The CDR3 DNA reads TGTGCCAGCAGCTTATCGACGAGAGATACGCAGTATTTT. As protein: CASSLSTRDTQYF.

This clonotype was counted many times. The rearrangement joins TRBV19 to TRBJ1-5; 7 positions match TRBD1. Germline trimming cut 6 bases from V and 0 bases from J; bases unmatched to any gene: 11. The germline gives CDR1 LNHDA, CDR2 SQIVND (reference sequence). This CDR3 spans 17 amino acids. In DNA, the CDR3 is TGTGCCAGTAGACACCGGACAGGTACGGATAGCAATCAGCCCCAGCATTTT. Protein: CASRHRTGTDSNQPQHF.

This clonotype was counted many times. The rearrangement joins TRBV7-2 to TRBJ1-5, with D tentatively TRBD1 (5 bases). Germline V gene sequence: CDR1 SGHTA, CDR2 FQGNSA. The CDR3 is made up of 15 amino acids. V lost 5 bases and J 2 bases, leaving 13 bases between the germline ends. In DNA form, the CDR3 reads TGTGCCAGCAGCCGGGACGTCGGGGGCAATCAGCCCCAGCATTTT. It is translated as CASSRDVGGNQPQHF.

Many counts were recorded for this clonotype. The CDR3 sequence: CASSLGLNIQYF. CDR3 DNA sequence: TGTGCCAGCAGCTTGGGCTTAAACATTCAGTACTTC. The chain links TRBV7-2 to TRBJ2-4; D call uncertain. Trimming removed 3 bases at V and 6 bases at J, with 6 bases between. The CDR3 consists of 12 residues. Germline V gene data show CDR1 as SGHTA and CDR2 as FQGNSA.